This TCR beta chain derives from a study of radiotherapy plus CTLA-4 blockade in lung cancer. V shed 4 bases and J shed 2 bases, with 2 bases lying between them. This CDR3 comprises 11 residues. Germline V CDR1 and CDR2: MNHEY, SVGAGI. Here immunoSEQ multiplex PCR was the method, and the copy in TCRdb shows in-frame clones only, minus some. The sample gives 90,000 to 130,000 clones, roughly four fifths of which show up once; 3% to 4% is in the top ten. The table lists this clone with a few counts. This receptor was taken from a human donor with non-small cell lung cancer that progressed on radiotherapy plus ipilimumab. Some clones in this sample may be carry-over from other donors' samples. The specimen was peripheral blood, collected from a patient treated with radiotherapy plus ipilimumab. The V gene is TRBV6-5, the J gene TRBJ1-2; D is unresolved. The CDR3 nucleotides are TGTGCCAGCAGTTCAAACTATGGCTACACCTTC. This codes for CASSSNYGYTF.